The 5 T cell receptor beta chains below were found in one sample sequenced in a study of regulatory T cells in long-lasting Graves disease. Time point reported: newly diagnosed GD, antithyroid drugs for less than 3 months. Making the TCR library involved RNA that had been extracted from PBMCs. Construction of TCR beta libraries relied on iRepertoire HTBI primers and on Arm-PCR targeting CDR3 regions. TCRdb called the multiplex PCR reads again in MiXCR, with one record for every CDR3 protein. The sample includes 410,000 or so distinct CDR3 sequences, about 15% seen only once; the top ten take 16%. The data were also submitted as part of a second study, on T cells in Graves' hyperthyroidism and ophthalmopathy.

Sample: peripheral blood mononuclear cells (PBMCs), taken at new diagnosis, from a patient treated with antithyroid drugs. These receptors were obtained from a woman under 40 with Graves disease.

In this sample, this clonotype turned up a few times. An end of the junction does not agree with germline; a read error may underlie this. The V gene is TRBV6-4, the J gene TRBJ2-5, with D uncertain. Germline loops: CDR1 MRHNA, CDR2 SNTAGT. The CDR3 length is 14 residues. The CDR3 nucleotides read TGTGCCAGCAGTTACTCCAATTCGGAAGAGACCCAGTACTTC. Translating gives CASSYSNSEETQYF.

Remarks on this clonotype: A far bigger clonotype differs at one base, so this is likely a read error. V usage is TRBV6-1 and J usage is TRBJ2-7; D might be TRBD1 or TRBD2, each matching 7 bases. CDR3 length: 16 residues. Germline values: CDR1 MNHNS, CDR2 SASEGT. Between the trimmed V and J ends, which lost 2 bases and 7 bases, there was a span of 21 bases. The CDR3 here is CASSELTGTGEGEQYF. CDR3 sequence (DNA): TGTGCCAGCAGTGAACTAACCGGAACAGGGGAGGGGGAGCAGTACTTC.

This clonotype has a count of ten or more. The chain combines TRBV9 with TRBJ2-1; D possibly corresponds to TRBD2 (5 bases). CDR1 SGDLS and CDR2 YYNGEE come from the germline V gene. With 0 bases removed from V and 5 bases from J, the gap between germline ends came to 12 bases. The CDR3 has 15 amino acids. CDR3 sequence (DNA): TGTGCCAGCAGCGTAGCAACGGGGAAGGACAATGAGCAGTTCTTC. This encodes CASSVATGKDNEQFF.

The table lists this clonotype with many counts. V is TRBV20-1 and J is TRBJ2-7; D might be TRBD1 or TRBD2, each matching 5 bases. The CDR3 length is 12 residues. V was pared by 5 bases and J by 1 base, with 9 bases between. In germline, CDR1 is DFQATT, CDR2 SNEGSKA (reference sequence). The CDR3 region has the DNA TGCAGTGCTGGGGACGCGTCCTACGAGCAGTACTTC. Translating gives CSAGDASYEQYF.

In the case of this clonotype: This sequence is one base from a far larger clone and is likely a read error. The gene calls are TRBV12-3 or TRBV12-4 and TRBJ2-1; tentatively, D is TRBD1 (7 bases). The CDR3 sequence is 15 residues long. This chain's CDR3 is CASKGGLATYNEQLF. The CDR3, as DNA: TGTGCCAGCAAAGGGGGCCTAGCGACCTACAATGAGCAGCTCTTC.